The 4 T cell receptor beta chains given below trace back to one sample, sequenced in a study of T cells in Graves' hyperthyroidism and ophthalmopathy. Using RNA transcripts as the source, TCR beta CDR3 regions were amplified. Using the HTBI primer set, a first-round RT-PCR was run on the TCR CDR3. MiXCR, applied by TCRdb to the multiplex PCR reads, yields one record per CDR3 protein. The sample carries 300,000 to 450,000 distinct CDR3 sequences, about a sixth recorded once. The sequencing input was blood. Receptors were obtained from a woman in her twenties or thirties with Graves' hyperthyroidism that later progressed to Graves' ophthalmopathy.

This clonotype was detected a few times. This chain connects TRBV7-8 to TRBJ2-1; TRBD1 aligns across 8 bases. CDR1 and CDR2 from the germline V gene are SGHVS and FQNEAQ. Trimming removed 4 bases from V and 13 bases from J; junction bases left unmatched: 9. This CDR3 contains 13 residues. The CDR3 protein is CASSSDRGKFQFF. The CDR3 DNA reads TGTGCCAGCAGCTCAGACAGGGGCAAGTTCCAGTTCTTC.

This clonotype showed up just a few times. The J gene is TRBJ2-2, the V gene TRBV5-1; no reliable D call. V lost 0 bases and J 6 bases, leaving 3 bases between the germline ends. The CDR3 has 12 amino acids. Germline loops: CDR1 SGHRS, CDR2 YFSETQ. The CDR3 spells CASSLEPGELFF. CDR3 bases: TGCGCCAGCAGCTTGGAACCCGGGGAGCTGTTTTTT.

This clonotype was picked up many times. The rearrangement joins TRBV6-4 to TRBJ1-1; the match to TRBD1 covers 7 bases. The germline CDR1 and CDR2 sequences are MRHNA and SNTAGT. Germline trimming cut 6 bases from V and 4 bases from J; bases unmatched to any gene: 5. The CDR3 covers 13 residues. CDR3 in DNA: TGTGCCAGCAGCTTTACAGGGGCCACTGAAGCTTTCTTT. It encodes CASSFTGATEAFF.

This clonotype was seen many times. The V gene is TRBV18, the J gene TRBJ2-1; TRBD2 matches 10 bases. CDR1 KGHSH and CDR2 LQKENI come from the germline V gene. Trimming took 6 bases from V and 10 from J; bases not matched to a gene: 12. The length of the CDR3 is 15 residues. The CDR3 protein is CASSHGFSGRMEQFF. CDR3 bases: TGTGCCAGCTCTCATGGTTTTAGCGGGAGGATGGAGCAGTTCTTC. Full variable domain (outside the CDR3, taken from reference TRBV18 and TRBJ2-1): NAGVMQNPRHLVRRRGQEARLRCSPMKGHSHVYWYRQLPEEGLKFMVYLQKENIIDESGMPKERFSAEFPKEGPSILRIQQVVRGDSAAYFCASSHGFSGRMEQFFGPGTRLTVL.